This is a list of T cell receptor beta chains from one sample in a study of blood T cells in healthy people across ages. TCRdb re-called the 5' RACE reads with MiXCR, one entry per CDR3 protein. The sample lists 780,000 or so distinct CDR3 sequences; 56% were seen once. The source material was blood. The receptors were sampled from a man aged 40-50 years in good health. Each CDR3 is given with its conserved first and last residue. The order of the fields is D gene, J gene, V gene, CDR3 DNA, CDR3 protein. D genes are given only for firm matches.

. | TRBJ2-3 | TRBV7-2 | TGTGCCAGCAGCTACGGTGGAGGGAGCACAGATACGCAGTATTTT | CASSYGGGSTDTQYF
. | TRBJ2-7 | TRBV2 | TGTGCCAGCAGTAAAGGACAACAATACGAGCAGTACTTC | CASSKGQQYEQYF
. | TRBJ1-6 | TRBV7-9 | TGTGCCAGCAGCTTAGTTGCCAATTCACCCCTCCACTTT | CASSLVANSPLHF
TRBD2 | TRBJ2-3 | TRBV7-6 | TGTGCCAGCAGCTTCTTCCTAGCGGGAGGCACAGATACGCAGTATTTT | CASSFFLAGGTDTQYF
TRBD1 | TRBJ2-1 | TRBV20-1 | TGCAGTGCTGGGGGGGGGACAGGGGGATTCTACAATGAGCAGTTCTTC | CSAGGGTGGFYNEQFF
. | TRBJ2-1 | TRBV29-1 | TGCAGCGTTGAAGGTACGGGAGCCGCGATTTACAATGAGCAGTTCTTC | CSVEGTGAAIYNEQFF
. | TRBJ2-3 | TRBV20-1 | TGCAGTGCGCCTCGGACGAGCACAGATACGCAGTATTTT | CSAPRTSTDTQYF
. | TRBJ1-5 | TRBV28 | TGTGCCAGCAGTTTATTAGCTCGATATAGCAATCAGCCCCAGCATTTT | CASSLLARYSNQPQHF
TRBD2 | TRBJ2-1 | TRBV2 | TGTGCCAGCAGTGAAAGGGGACTAGAAAGCAATGAGCAGTTCTTC | CASSERGLESNEQFF
TRBD1 | TRBJ2-6 | TRBV20-1 | TGCAGTGCCCCAATCAGACAGGGCGCAAGCTCTGGGGCCAACGTCCTGACTTTC | CSAPIRQGASSGANVLTF